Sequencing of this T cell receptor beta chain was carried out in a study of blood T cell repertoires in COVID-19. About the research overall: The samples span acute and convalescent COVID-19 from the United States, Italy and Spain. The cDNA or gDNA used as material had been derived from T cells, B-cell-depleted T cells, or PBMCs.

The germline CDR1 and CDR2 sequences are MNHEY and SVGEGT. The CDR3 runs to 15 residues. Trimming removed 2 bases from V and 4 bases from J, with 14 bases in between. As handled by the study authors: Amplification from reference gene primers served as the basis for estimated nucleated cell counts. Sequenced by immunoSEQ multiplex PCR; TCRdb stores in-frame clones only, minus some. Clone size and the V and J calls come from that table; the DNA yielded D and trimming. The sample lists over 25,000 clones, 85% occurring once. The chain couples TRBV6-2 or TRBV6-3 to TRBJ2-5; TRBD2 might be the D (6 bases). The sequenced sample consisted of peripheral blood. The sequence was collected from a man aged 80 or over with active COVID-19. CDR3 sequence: CASSYSQGGRETQYF. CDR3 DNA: TGTGCCAGCAGTTACAGTCAGGGAGGACGAGAGACCCAGTACTTC.